The source of this TCR beta chain is a study of early T cells in non-severe SARS-CoV-2 infection. One entry per CDR3 protein, called by TCRdb with MiXCR from the 5' RACE reads. The table has tens of thousands of distinct CDR3 sequences, 9.3% seen once. CDR1 is DFQATT and CDR2 is SNEGSKA in the germline V gene (reference sequence). The CDR3 has 11 residues. The V end was cut by 1 base, the J end by 5 bases, with 5 bases between. Sequencing used whole blood. The rearrangement joins TRBV20-1 to TRBJ1-1, with D possibly being TRBD1 (5 bases). The sequence was collected from an adult who was a healthcare worker with PCR-confirmed SARS-CoV-2 infection or an uninfected control (not recorded which). In nucleotides, the CDR3 is TGCAGTGCTAGAGGGGGGACTGAAGCTTTCTTT. It yields the protein CSARGGTEAFF.